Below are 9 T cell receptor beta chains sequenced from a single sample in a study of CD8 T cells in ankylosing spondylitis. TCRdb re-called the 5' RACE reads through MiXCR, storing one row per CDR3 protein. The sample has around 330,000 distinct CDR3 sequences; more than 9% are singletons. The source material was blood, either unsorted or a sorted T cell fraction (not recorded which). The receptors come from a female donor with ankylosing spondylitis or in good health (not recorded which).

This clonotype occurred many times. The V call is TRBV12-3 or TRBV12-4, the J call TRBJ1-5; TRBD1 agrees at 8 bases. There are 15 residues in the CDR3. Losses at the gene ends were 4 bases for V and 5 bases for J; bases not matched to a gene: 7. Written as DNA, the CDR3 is TGTGCCAGCAGTTCCCAGGGGGCTGGCTATCAGCCCCAGCATTTT. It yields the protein CASSSQGAGYQPQHF.

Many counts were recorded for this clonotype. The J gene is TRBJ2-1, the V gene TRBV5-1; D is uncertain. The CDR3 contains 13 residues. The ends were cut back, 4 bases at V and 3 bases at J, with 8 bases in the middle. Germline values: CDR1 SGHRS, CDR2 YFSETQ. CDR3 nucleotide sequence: TGCGCCAGCAGCAGAGAGATCTACAATGAGCAGTTCTTC. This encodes CASSREIYNEQFF.

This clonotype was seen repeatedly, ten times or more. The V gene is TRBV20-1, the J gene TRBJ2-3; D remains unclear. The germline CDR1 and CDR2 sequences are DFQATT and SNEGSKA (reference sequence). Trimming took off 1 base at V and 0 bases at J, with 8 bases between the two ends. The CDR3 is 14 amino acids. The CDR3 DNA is TGCAGTGCTAGAGTAGGGTCTAGCACAGATACGCAGTATTTT. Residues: CSARVGSSTDTQYF.

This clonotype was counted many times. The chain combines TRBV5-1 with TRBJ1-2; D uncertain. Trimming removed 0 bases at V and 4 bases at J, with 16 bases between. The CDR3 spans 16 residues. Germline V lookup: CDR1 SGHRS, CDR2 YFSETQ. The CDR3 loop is CASSLGMGSVGYGYTF. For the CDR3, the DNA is TGCGCCAGCAGCTTGGGTATGGGGTCGGTTGGCTATGGCTACACCTTC.

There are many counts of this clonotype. CDR3 loop: CSARARQNQPQHF. CDR3 coding DNA: TGCAGTGCTAGAGCACGGCAGAATCAGCCCCAGCATTTT. V is TRBV20-1 and J is TRBJ1-5, with no clear D. CDR3 length equals 13 residues. CDR1 is DFQATT, CDR2 SNEGSKA, per germline (reference sequence). The V end lost 1 base, the J end lost 4 bases, and 8 bases lay between the germline ends.

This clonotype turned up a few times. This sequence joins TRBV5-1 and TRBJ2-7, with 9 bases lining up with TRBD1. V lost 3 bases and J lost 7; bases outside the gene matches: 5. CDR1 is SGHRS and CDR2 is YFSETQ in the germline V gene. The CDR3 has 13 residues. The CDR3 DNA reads TGCGCCAGCAGCTCGGGACAGGGAACAGAGCAGTACTTC. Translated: CASSSGQGTEQYF.

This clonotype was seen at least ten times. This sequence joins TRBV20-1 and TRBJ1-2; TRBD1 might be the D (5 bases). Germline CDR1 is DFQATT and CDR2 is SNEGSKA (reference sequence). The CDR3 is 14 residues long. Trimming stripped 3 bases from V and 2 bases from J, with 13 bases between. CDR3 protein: CSASAAQGNYGYTF. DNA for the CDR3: TGCAGTGCTAGTGCCGCCCAGGGCAACTATGGCTACACCTTC.

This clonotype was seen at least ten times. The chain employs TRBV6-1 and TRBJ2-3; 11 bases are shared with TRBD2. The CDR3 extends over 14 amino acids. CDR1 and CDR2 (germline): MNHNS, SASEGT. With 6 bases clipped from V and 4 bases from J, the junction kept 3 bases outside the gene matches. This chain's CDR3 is CASSFSGRADTQYF. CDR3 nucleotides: TGTGCCAGCAGCTTTAGCGGGAGGGCAGATACGCAGTATTTT.

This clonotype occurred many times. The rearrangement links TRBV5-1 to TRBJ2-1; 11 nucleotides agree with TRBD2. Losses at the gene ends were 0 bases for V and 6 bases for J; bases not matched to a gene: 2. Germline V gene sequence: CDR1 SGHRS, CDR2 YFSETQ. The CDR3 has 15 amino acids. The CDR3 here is CASSLELAGANEQFF. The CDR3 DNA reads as TGCGCCAGCAGCTTGGAACTAGCGGGAGCCAATGAGCAGTTCTTC. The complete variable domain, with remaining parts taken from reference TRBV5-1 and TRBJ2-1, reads KAGVTQTPRYLIKTRGQQVTLSCSPISGHRSVSWYQQTPGQGLQFLFEYFSETQRNKGNFPGRFSGRQFSNSRSEMNVSTLELGDSALYLCASSLELAGANEQFFGPGTRLTVL.